This TCR beta chain originates from a study of metastatic and nonmetastatic thyroid tumors. TCRdb re-analyzed the PCR reads using MiXCR. Of fewer than 15,000 clones in the sample, approximately 35% were seen once. Study observations and caveats: In both blood and tumor samples, TCR beta diversity was reported significantly higher for malignant than benign nodules.

Remarks on this clone: The antigen is unknown.

Patients underwent thyroid surgery, and none had received any treatment before it. The TCR was taken from a female donor with papillary thyroid cancer or a benign thyroid nodule (not recorded which). Some clones in this sample may be carry-over from other donors' samples. Material for sequencing was tumor tissue.

The CDR3, as DNA: TGTGCCAGCAGCCCGAGGGGGTGTGGGGAGCAGTACTTC. Encoded protein: CASSPRGCGEQYF. The rearrangement joins TRBV11-1 to TRBJ2-7, with D possibly matching TRBD1 (6 bases). In germline, CDR1 is SGHAT, CDR2 FQDESV (reference sequence). This CDR3 contains 13 residues. Trimming took 5 bases from V and 7 from J, leaving 15 bases between them.